These 11 T cell receptor beta chains originate from one sample sequenced in a study of shared clonotypes between healthy human individuals (dated by TCRdb to the early 2020s). Library generation was performed with the immunoSEQ multiplex PCR assay. The clones in this table, taken by TCRdb from immuneACCESS, are in-frame only. Not every clone is retained; where verified, under half of the shortfall comes from an unresolved V gene, and the cause of the rest is unknown. Present in this sample are over 2,000,000 clones, just over 90% of which were seen just once. In total, the top ten clones hold about 1.7% of the sample. For the CD8 naive samples, CD45RO-negative cells were positively selected for CCR7, yielding a CD45RA+CCR7+ population from which TemRA cells were excluded. Source material: naive CD8+ T cells from PBMCs. Taken with the paper, the label for cell subset or site translates to: CD45RA+CCR7+. Receptors originate from a young man in good health. Some clones in this sample may be carry-over from other donors' samples.

The gene calls are TRBV4-1 and TRBJ1-2; 8 bases match TRBD1. Germline CDR1 reads MGHRA; CDR2 reads YSYEKL. V lost 3 bases and J lost 13; bases outside the gene matches: 16. The CDR3 runs to 15 residues. The DNA for the CDR3 is TGCGCCAGCAGCCAGAGATCCGGGACAGGTAAAGAAAGCACCTTC. This encodes CASSQRSGTGKESTF.

The V and J genes are TRBV27 and TRBJ2-6; perhaps D is TRBD1 or TRBD2 (6 bases each). CDR1 is MNHEY, CDR2 SMNVEV, per germline (reference sequence). The CDR3 runs to 15 residues. V lost 6 bases, J lost 4 bases, and 13 bases lay in between. CDR3 sequence: CASRLGGNGANVLTF. For the CDR3, the DNA is TGTGCCAGCAGACTCGGGGGCAACGGGGCCAACGTCCTGACTTTC.

The chain is built from TRBV9 and TRBJ2-6, with 11 bases identical to TRBD1. J was trimmed by 3 bases and V by 2 bases; bases with no gene match: 4. The CDR3 runs 17 residues. Germline V gene sequence: CDR1 SGDLS, CDR2 YYNGEE. The CDR3 DNA sequence: TGTGCCAGCAGCGTGGACAGGGGGCGTGATGGGGCCAACGTCCTGACTTTC. This codes for CASSVDRGRDGANVLTF.

The chain is built from TRBV6-6 and TRBJ2-1, with D possibly matching TRBD2 (5 bases). The V end lost 7 bases, the J end lost 4 bases, and 20 bases lay between the germline ends. CDR3 size: 16 residues. Germline V gene lookup returns CDR1 MNHNY and CDR2 SVGAGI (reference sequence). The CDR3 DNA reads as TGTGCCAGCACCCATGGTGAGGGTTGGGGTTACAATGAGCAGTTCTTC. Encoded protein: CASTHGEGWGYNEQFF.

The genes are TRBV13 and TRBJ2-5, with D unclear. The germline CDR1 and CDR2 sequences are PRHDT and FYEKMQ (reference sequence). CDR3 length: 13 amino acids. The V and J ends lost 5 bases and 1 base respectively, with 8 bases between them. The CDR3 DNA reads TGTGCCAGCAGCGTGGATATCCAAGAGACCCAGTACTTC. It codes for CASSVDIQETQYF.

The chain is built from TRBV9 and TRBJ1-1, with 8 bases aligning to TRBD1. In germline, CDR1 is SGDLS, CDR2 YYNGEE. V trimming: 3 bases; J trimming: 0 bases; junction bases outside the gene matches: 4. The CDR3 has 15 residues. The CDR3 spells CASSATGGMNTEAFF. In DNA form, the CDR3 reads TGTGCCAGCAGCGCCACAGGGGGTATGAACACTGAAGCTTTCTTT. The full variable domain, in which reference TRBV9 and TRBJ1-1 provide the parts outside the CDR3, is DSGVTQTPKHLITATGQRVTLRCSPRSGDLSVYWYQQSLDQGLQFLIQYYNGEERAKGNILERFSAQQFPDLHSELNLSSLELGDSALYFCASSATGGMNTEAFFGQGTRLTVV.

The chain couples TRBV29-1 to TRBJ2-2, with D possibly being TRBD2 (5 bases). Germline CDR1 reads SQVTM; CDR2 reads ANQGSEA. This CDR3 is built from 14 residues. Trimming took 4 bases from V and 0 from J, leaving 9 bases between them. The CDR3 spells CSVAEESNTGELFF. For the CDR3, the DNA is TGCAGCGTTGCGGAGGAATCGAACACCGGGGAGCTGTTTTTT.

The CDR3 DNA reads as TGTGCCAGCAGCTTAGCCCGGGACAGTCCCCTAAGTGGCTACACCTTC. It yields the protein CASSLARDSPLSGYTF. This chain joins TRBV7-2 and TRBJ1-2; 7 bases are a match to TRBD1. The V gene's germline CDR1 is SGHTA and CDR2 FQGNSA. With V trimmed by 0 bases and J by 7 bases, 11 bases remained unmatched. CDR3 length equals 16 residues.

The V and J genes are TRBV7-6 and TRBJ2-7, with a possible D match to TRBD2 (6 bases). The CDR3 consists of 14 residues. From germline, CDR1 is SGHVS and CDR2 FNYEAQ. The V end lost 5 bases, the J end lost 4 bases, and 15 bases lay between the germline ends. This chain's CDR3 is CASSRAIGGYEQYF. CDR3 in DNA: TGTGCCAGCAGCCGAGCAATCGGGGGTTACGAGCAGTACTTC.

The chain employs TRBV29-1 and TRBJ1-2, with unresolved D. V was clipped by 3 bases and J by 4 bases, with 12 bases between them. CDR1 SQVTM and CDR2 ANQGSEA come from the germline V gene. The CDR3 consists of 13 residues. The CDR3 region has the DNA TGCAGCGTTGAGGAGAGGGAGCCCTATGGCTACACCTTC. It translates to CSVEEREPYGYTF.

The J gene is TRBJ2-3, the V gene TRBV9; D gene uncertain. CDR3 length: 15 amino acids. Germline assignment: CDR1 SGDLS and CDR2 YYNGEE. Trimming stripped 4 bases from V and 0 bases from J, with 12 bases between. CDR3 sequence reads: CASSHLEFSTDTQYF. For the CDR3, the DNA is TGTGCCAGCAGCCATTTGGAGTTTAGCACAGATACGCAGTATTTT.